The clone carrying this T cell receptor beta chain was seen at least ten times. The antigen remains unidentified. The CDR3 sequence is 15 residues long. Germline CDR1 reads SGDLS; CDR2 reads YYNGEE. V was cut by 1 base and J by 3 bases, with 10 bases left in between. Alongside a J-beta primer mix, a sample-barcoded 5' primer served in a second PCR lasting about 6 to 11 cycles. TCRdb called the 5' RACE reads again in MiXCR, with one record for every CDR3 protein. Of 630,000 or so distinct CDR3 sequences listed, 32% are singletons. This record comes from a study of blood T cells in healthy people across ages. General study points: Getting older went along with TCR beta diversity per million T cells dropping roughly linearly.

The sequence derives from an elderly woman in good health. The source material was blood. V gene TRBV9 combines with J gene TRBJ2-2, with D perhaps TRBD1 (6 bases). The CDR3 sequence is CASSVRDTDTGELFF. The CDR3 DNA is TGTGCCAGCAGCGTACGGGACACCGACACCGGGGAGCTGTTTTTT.